This T cell receptor beta chain was recorded in a study of blood T cell repertoires in COVID-19. On the study more broadly: T cells, B-cell-depleted T cells, or PBMCs supplied cDNA or gDNA.

Per the original data handling: It was from reference gene primer amplification that nucleated cell counts were estimated. The repertoire was sequenced with immunoSEQ multiplex PCR; TCRdb's copy has only in-frame clones and lacks some. V and J calls and clone size are as listed in that table; D and trimming were resolved from the DNA. The sample contains 130,000 or so clones, around 89% of which appear only once. The CDR3 sequence is 15 residues long. The V gene's germline CDR1 is MNHEY and CDR2 SVGEGT. Unmatched junction bases numbered 7, after V lost 2 bases and J lost 6 bases. It was during active infection that Seattle patients were enrolled and then longitudinally followed. This clone was found once.

The chain combines TRBV6-2 or TRBV6-3 with TRBJ1-2, with TRBD1 matching 9 bases. Sequenced: peripheral blood. This clonotype was sampled from a man between 60 and 75 years old with COVID-19, enrolled during active disease. The CDR3 DNA reads TGTGCCAGCAGTTACCCAGGGACAGGGAGCGATGGCTACACCTTC. It translates to CASSYPGTGSDGYTF.